Described below is a single T cell receptor (beta chain) sequence and its context. Antigen specificity is unknown. This sample was included in a study of T-cell memory formation after mild COVID-19. Broader study findings: The study found contracting CD4+ clones mainly in CM and EM and contracting CD8+ clones in EMRA. A balance of CD4 and CD8 characterized clones contracting day 15 to 85, whereas later expanders leaned CD4+. Whether day 37 second-wave clones are SARS-CoV-2-specific was not confirmed.

V was trimmed by 1 base and J by 5 bases, leaving 9 bases between them. The CDR3 extends over 13 amino acids. Germline assignment: CDR1 SEHNR and CDR2 FQNEAQ (reference sequence). TCR alpha and TCR beta cDNA libraries carrying sample barcodes and UMIs were produced by 5'RACE using constant-segment primers. MiXCR, run by TCRdb on the 5' RACE reads, gives a single entry per CDR3 protein. Of about 250,000 distinct CDR3 sequences detected, 15% appear once; the ten largest clones hold around 2%. This clonotype was sampled from an adult woman who had mild COVID-19 (a few samples of this study predate the infection). Cell type and time point are not known. Input material: PBMCs or a T cell subset sorted from them (not recorded which). The rearrangement joins TRBV7-9 to TRBJ2-7, with D unclear. The CDR3 sequence is CASSLGAGHEQYF. The DNA for the CDR3 is TGTGCCAGCAGCTTAGGAGCTGGCCACGAGCAGTACTTC.